The 29 T cell receptor beta chains presented below share a single source sample, sequenced in a study of control samples from healthy donors and cancer patients (dated by TCRdb to 2018 to 2020). The library relied on the immunoSEQ multiplex PCR assay. As stored in TCRdb, this immuneACCESS dataset retains in-frame rearrangements with V and J assigned. A fraction of the clones does not appear; measured against another copy, unresolved V genes explain less than half of the discrepancy, and the remainder lacks a known reason. A total of about 180,000 clones appear in this sample, 75% to 95% of them only once. The ten most abundant clones make up about 2% of the sample. Sequencing was done on a sample of blood. These TCRs come from a woman between 40 and 50 years old in good health.

The gene calls are TRBV9 and TRBJ2-3; 10 bases are a match to TRBD1. This CDR3 is 15 amino acids long. V was pared by 4 bases and J by 6 bases, with 8 bases of the junction left unmatched. Germline V lookup: CDR1 SGDLS, CDR2 YYNGEE. CDR3 sequence (DNA): TGTGCCAGCAGCCAAGGGACAGGGGTTTTGGATACGCAGTATTTT. Translation gives CASSQGTGVLDTQYF.

The chain employs TRBV23-1 and TRBJ1-1, with a possible D match to TRBD1 (6 bases). TRBV23-1 is assigned to the ORF class and has an uncertain function. Trimming pared 7 bases from V and 1 base from J, leaving 16 bases between. CDR3 length equals 15 residues. CDR3 sequence: CASIHRDNQNTEAFF. Here the CDR3 DNA reads TGCGCCAGCATTCACCGGGACAACCAGAACACTGAAGCTTTCTTT.

The chain combines TRBV2 with TRBJ2-3; the D gene could be TRBD1 or TRBD2 (5 bases each). The germline CDR1 and CDR2 sequences are SNHLY and FYNNEI. The CDR3 covers 15 residues. V gave up 5 bases and J gave up 0 bases, with 12 bases separating them. CDR3 loop: CASSLPGTSTDTQYF. DNA of the CDR3: TGTGCCAGCAGTCTTCCAGGGACCAGCACAGATACGCAGTATTTT.

V gene TRBV7-2 combines with J gene TRBJ1-2; maybe TRBD1 (5 bases). Germline V gene sequence: CDR1 SGHTA, CDR2 FQGNSA. Between the trimmed V and J ends, which lost 1 base and 3 bases, there was a span of 12 bases. CDR3 length: 15 amino acids. The CDR3 DNA sequence: TGTGCCAGCAGCTTAGGGCCCAGGGTAGACTATGGCTACACCTTC. Protein sequence: CASSLGPRVDYGYTF.

V and J are TRBV30 and TRBJ1-5; the D is unclear. The CDR3 runs 17 residues. The ends were cut back, 2 bases at V and 4 bases at J, with 21 bases in the middle. The germline V gene encodes CDR1 GTSNPN and CDR2 SVGIG (reference sequence). CDR3 region: CAWSPSVAGSRNQPQHF. The CDR3 nucleotides read TGTGCCTGGAGTCCGTCCGTCGCAGGAAGTAGGAATCAGCCCCAGCATTTT.

This clone was seen just once. The chain is built from TRBV4-1 and TRBJ1-4; a possible D gene is TRBD1 (5 bases). This CDR3 is built from 15 residues. V gave up 4 bases and J gave up 3 bases, with 12 bases separating them. Germline CDR1 reads MGHRA; CDR2 reads YSYEKL. The CDR3 sequence: CASSRQGPSNEKLFF. CDR3 coding DNA: TGCGCCAGCAGCCGCCAGGGCCCCTCTAATGAAAAACTGTTTTTT.

This sequence joins TRBV25-1 and TRBJ1-1, with 11 bases fitting TRBD1. Germline trimming cut 2 bases from V and 3 bases from J; bases unmatched to any gene: 11. Germline CDR1 is MGHDK and CDR2 is SYGVNS. The CDR3 covers 18 residues. The CDR3 reads CASSEGWGTGGTDTEAFF. The CDR3, as DNA: TGTGCCAGCAGTGAAGGTTGGGGGACAGGGGGTACGGACACTGAAGCTTTCTTT.

This chain connects TRBV25-1 to TRBJ1-1; D might be TRBD1 (5 bases). Trimming took off 8 bases at V and 1 base at J, with 14 bases between the two ends. The CDR3 covers 14 residues. The germline gives CDR1 MGHDK, CDR2 SYGVNS. The CDR3 DNA sequence: TGTGCCAGCGGTTGGGGGGAAGGGAACACTGAAGCTTTCTTT. Its protein product is CASGWGEGNTEAFF.

The chain has TRBV5-8 and TRBJ2-5, with TRBD2 identical over 9 bases. Trimming cost V 0 bases and J 0 bases; bases outside gene matches: 6. The CDR3 is 17 residues long. Germline assignment: CDR1 SGHTS and CDR2 YDEGEE. This CDR3 is CASSLGASGVYQETQYF. DNA for the CDR3: TGTGCCAGCAGCTTGGGCGCTAGCGGGGTGTACCAAGAGACCCAGTACTTC.

The chain uses TRBV14 and TRBJ1-3; no definite D call. V was shortened by 7 bases and J by 6 bases, with 16 bases between the two germline ends. The CDR3 has 14 residues. Germline loops: CDR1 SGHDN, CDR2 FVKESK. The CDR3 spells CASIWTQRPNTIYF. The CDR3 coding sequence is TGTGCCAGCATATGGACCCAGAGGCCAAACACCATATATTTT.

V and J are TRBV4-1 and TRBJ2-1, with 9 positions matching TRBD2. Trimming removed 0 bases from V and 10 bases from J; junction bases left unmatched: 10. The V gene's germline CDR1 is MGHRA and CDR2 YSYEKL. This CDR3 is 16 amino acids long. CDR3 DNA sequence: TGCGCCAGCAGCCAAGATAGCGGCGGGGGGGCGTCGGAGCAGTTCTTC. It codes for CASSQDSGGGASEQFF.

The chain joins TRBV4-1 to TRBJ1-2; TRBD1 might be the D (5 bases). CDR1 MGHRA and CDR2 YSYEKL come from the germline V gene. The CDR3 contains 15 residues. Deletions cut 0 bases from V and 2 bases from J, with 10 bases between. Here the CDR3 reads CASSQETTVNYGYTF. CDR3 bases: TGCGCCAGCAGCCAAGAGACGACAGTCAACTATGGCTACACCTTC.

The chain links TRBV7-8 to TRBJ2-3; the match to TRBD2 covers 10 bases. The junction had 7 bases not matched to a gene; V was cut back by 5 bases and J by 5 bases. The CDR3 extends over 15 amino acids. CDR1 is SGHVS, CDR2 FQNEAQ, per germline. CDR3 sequence (DNA): TGTGCCAGCAGCCCCACTAGCGGGGAGGTAGATACGCAGTATTTT. Encoded protein: CASSPTSGEVDTQYF.

The CDR3, as DNA: TGTGCCAGCAGCTTTTTGACAGGCATTGAAGCTTTCTTT. This encodes CASSFLTGIEAFF. This chain joins TRBV11-2 and TRBJ1-1, with D perhaps matching TRBD1 (6 bases). The germline V gene has CDR1 SGHAT and CDR2 FQNNGV. Deletions cut 3 bases from V and 7 bases from J, with 12 bases between. The CDR3 is 13 amino acids.

A note on this clone: One end of the junction is discordant with germline, which a read error may explain. The chain has TRBV6-1 and TRBJ1-6, with unresolved D. The CDR3 covers 13 residues. Germline V lookup: CDR1 MNHNS, CDR2 SASEGT. As DNA, the CDR3 is TGTGCCAGCTGTGAGGCTAGGGCTTCACCCCTCCACTTT. As protein: CASCEARASPLHF.

This clone was seen a single time. The chain links TRBV11-2 to TRBJ2-3; 10 bases are a match to TRBD2. The germline gives CDR1 SGHAT, CDR2 FQNNGV. CDR3 size: 14 residues. V trimming: 3 bases; J trimming: 5 bases; junction bases outside the gene matches: 2. The CDR3 region is CASSFQRGGDTQYF. The CDR3 coding sequence is TGTGCCAGCAGCTTTCAGCGGGGGGGAGATACGCAGTATTTT.

The chain has TRBV15 and TRBJ1-1, with 7 bases matching TRBD1. With V trimmed by 5 bases and J by 5 bases, 8 bases remained unmatched. The CDR3 loop spans 14 amino acids. Germline loops: CDR1 LNHNV, CDR2 YYDKDF (reference sequence). CDR3 in DNA: TGTGCCACCAGCGGACAGGTTGAAGGGACTGAAGCTTTCTTT. It is translated as CATSGQVEGTEAFF.

V and J are TRBV19 and TRBJ1-4; no firm D call. From germline, CDR1 is LNHDA and CDR2 SQIVND (reference sequence). The CDR3 length is 11 residues. V gave up 5 bases and J gave up 6 bases, with 4 bases separating them. CDR3 bases: TGTGCCAGTAGTTTTGATGAAAAACTGTTTTTT. This sequence encodes CASSFDEKLFF.

CDR3 sequence (DNA): TGTGCCAGCAGTGAAGTGGGGGCAGGCCTGGGAATGAACACTGAAGCTTTCTTT. This gives the protein CASSEVGAGLGMNTEAFF. This chain connects TRBV6-1 to TRBJ1-1, with TRBD1 as a possible D gene (6 bases). The V and J ends lost 1 base and 0 bases respectively, with 18 bases between them. CDR1 and CDR2 (germline): MNHNS, SASEGT. The CDR3 extends over 18 amino acids.

The V gene is TRBV7-9, the J gene TRBJ2-6; 8 bases align to TRBD1. The CDR3 contains 16 residues. Trimming took 6 bases from V and 15 from J; bases not matched to a gene: 19. From germline, CDR1 is SEHNR and CDR2 FQNEAQ (reference sequence). The CDR3 loop reads CASRSQAGDRGPPLTF. The CDR3 DNA sequence: TGTGCCAGCAGGTCCCAAGCGGGCGACAGGGGCCCTCCCCTGACTTTC.

The chain recombines TRBV6-6 with TRBJ2-7; a weak D match, TRBD1 (5 bases). V lost 6 bases, J lost 5 bases, and 23 bases lay in between. CDR3 length: 16 residues. Germline V lookup: CDR1 MNHNY, CDR2 SVGAGI (reference sequence). CDR3 residues: CASSHSRAGLWHEQYF. The DNA for the CDR3 is TGTGCCAGCAGCCACTCCAGGGCCGGCCTCTGGCACGAGCAGTACTTC.

This rearrangement joins TRBV12-5 to TRBJ1-5, with D perhaps TRBD1 (5 bases). This CDR3 region has 15 residues. The V end was cut by 4 bases, the J end by 5 bases, with 15 bases between. Germline values: CDR1 LGHNT, CDR2 FRNRAP. This CDR3 reads CASGSLGQGDQPQHF. In DNA form, the CDR3 reads TGTGCTAGTGGTTCGCTCGGGCAGGGCGATCAGCCCCAGCATTTT.

The chain has TRBV7-9 and TRBJ1-2; 7 bases map to TRBD1. V trimming: 4 bases; J trimming: 1 base; junction bases outside the gene matches: 6. The V gene's germline CDR1 is SEHNR and CDR2 FQNEAQ (reference sequence). The CDR3 consists of 15 residues. DNA for the CDR3: TGTGCCAGCAGCTCCGGGACAGAGTTTAACTATGGCTACACCTTC. Protein product: CASSSGTEFNYGYTF.

The gene calls are TRBV10-3 and TRBJ2-3; D possibly corresponds to TRBD1 (5 bases). Germline V gene lookup returns CDR1 ENHRY and CDR2 SYGVKD. CDR3 size: 13 residues. Trimming cost V 8 bases and J 6 bases, with 15 bases left between them. This chain's CDR3 is CAISTGAPDTQYF. The CDR3 bases are TGTGCCATCTCAACTGGGGCCCCGGATACGCAGTATTTT.

This clone was detected only once. This chain joins TRBV11-3 and TRBJ2-2, with 7 bases identical to TRBD1. Germline CDR1 is SGHNT and CDR2 is YENEEA. The CDR3 consists of 15 residues. J gave up 1 base and V 5 bases, and 4 bases lay outside the gene matches. The CDR3 loop is CASSPRTGNTGELFF. DNA for the CDR3: TGTGCCAGCAGCCCCCGGACAGGGAACACCGGGGAGCTGTTTTTT.

CDR3: CSASKAGQGTYEQYF. In DNA form, the CDR3 reads TGCAGTGCTAGTAAAGCGGGACAGGGAACCTACGAGCAGTACTTC. The chain has TRBV20-1 and TRBJ2-7; 9 bases are a match to TRBD1. V lost 3 bases and J lost 2; bases outside the gene matches: 8. The CDR3 consists of 15 residues. The V gene's germline CDR1 is DFQATT and CDR2 SNEGSKA (reference sequence).

The gene calls are TRBV10-3 and TRBJ2-1; no clear D gene. Trimming pared 0 bases from V and 6 bases from J, leaving 12 bases between. The germline CDR1 and CDR2 sequences are ENHRY and SYGVKD. The CDR3 covers 15 residues. The CDR3 DNA follows: TGTGCCATCAGTGAGTCACAAATAAGCGTCAATGAGCAGTTCTTC. Translating gives CAISESQISVNEQFF.

The V gene is TRBV7-9, the J gene TRBJ2-2, with 7 bases that match TRBD2. This CDR3 contains 16 residues. From germline, CDR1 is SEHNR and CDR2 FQNEAQ (reference sequence). J gave up 2 bases and V 5 bases, and 8 bases lay outside the gene matches. The chain's CDR3 is CASSTRTSGNTGELFF. The CDR3 DNA reads as TGTGCCAGCAGCACCCGGACTAGTGGAAACACCGGGGAGCTGTTTTTT.

The rearrangement links TRBV2 to TRBJ1-2, with TRBD1 matching 7 bases. From germline, CDR1 is SNHLY and CDR2 FYNNEI. This CDR3 is 13 amino acids long. Trimming removed 4 bases from V and 8 bases from J; junction bases left unmatched: 7. In DNA, the CDR3 is TGTGCCAGCAGTGGGACAGGCCAGGGGGGCTACACCTTC. As protein: CASSGTGQGGYTF.